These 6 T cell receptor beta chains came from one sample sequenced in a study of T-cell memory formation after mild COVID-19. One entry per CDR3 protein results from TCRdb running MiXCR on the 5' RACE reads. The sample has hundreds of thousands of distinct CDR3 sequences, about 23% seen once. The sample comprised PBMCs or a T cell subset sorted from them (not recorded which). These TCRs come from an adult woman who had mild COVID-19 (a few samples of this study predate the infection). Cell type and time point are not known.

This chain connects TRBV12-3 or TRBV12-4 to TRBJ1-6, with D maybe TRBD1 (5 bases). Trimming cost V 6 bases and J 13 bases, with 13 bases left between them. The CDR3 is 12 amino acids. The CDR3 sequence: CASSPMRGPLHF. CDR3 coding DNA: TGTGCCAGCAGCCCTATGCGGGGGCCCCTCCACTTT.

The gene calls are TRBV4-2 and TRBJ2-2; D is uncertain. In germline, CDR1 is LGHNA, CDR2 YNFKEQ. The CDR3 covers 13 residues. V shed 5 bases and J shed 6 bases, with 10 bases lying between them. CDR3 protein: CASSVLMAGELFF. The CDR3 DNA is TGTGCCAGCAGCGTACTAATGGCCGGGGAGCTGTTTTTT.

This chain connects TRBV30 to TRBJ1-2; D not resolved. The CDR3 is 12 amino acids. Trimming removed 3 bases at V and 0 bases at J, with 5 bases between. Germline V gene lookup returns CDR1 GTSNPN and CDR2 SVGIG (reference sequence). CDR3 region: CAWSGTNYGYTF. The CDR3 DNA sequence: TGTGCCTGGAGCGGGACTAACTATGGCTACACCTTC.

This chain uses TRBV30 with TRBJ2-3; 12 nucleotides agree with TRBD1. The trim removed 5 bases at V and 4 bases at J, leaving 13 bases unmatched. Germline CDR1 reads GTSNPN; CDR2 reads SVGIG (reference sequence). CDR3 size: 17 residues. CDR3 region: CAWDRNSGTGGADTQYF. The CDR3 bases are TGTGCCTGGGACAGGAACTCCGGGACAGGGGGCGCAGATACGCAGTATTTT.

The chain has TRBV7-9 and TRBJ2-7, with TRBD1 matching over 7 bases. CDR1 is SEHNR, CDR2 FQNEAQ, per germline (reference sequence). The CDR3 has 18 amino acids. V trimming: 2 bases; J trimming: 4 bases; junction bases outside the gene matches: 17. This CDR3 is CASSLNPQDRWDRYEQYF. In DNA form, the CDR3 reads TGTGCCAGCAGCTTAAATCCGCAGGACCGCTGGGACAGATACGAGCAGTACTTC.

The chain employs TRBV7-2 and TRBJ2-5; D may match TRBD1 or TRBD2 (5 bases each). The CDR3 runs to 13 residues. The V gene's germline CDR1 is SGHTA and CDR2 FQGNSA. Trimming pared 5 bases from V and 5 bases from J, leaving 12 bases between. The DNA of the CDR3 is TGTGCCAGCAGCGCCTGGGGGTATGAGACCCAGTACTTC. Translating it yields CASSAWGYETQYF.